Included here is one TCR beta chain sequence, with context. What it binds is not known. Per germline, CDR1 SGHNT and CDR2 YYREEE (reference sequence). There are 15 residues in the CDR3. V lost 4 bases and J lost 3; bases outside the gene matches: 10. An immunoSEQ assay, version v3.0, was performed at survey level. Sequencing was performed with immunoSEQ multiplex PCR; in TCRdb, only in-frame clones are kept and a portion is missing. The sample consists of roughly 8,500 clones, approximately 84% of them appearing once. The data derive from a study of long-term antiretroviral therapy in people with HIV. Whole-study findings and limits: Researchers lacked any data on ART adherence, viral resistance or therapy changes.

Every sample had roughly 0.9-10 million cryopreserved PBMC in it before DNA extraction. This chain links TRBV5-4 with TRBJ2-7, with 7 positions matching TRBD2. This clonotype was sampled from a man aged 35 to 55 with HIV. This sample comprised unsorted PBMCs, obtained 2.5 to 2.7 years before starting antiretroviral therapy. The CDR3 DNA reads TGTGCCAGCAGCCGTAAGCGGGGAGGATTCTACGAGCAGTACTTC. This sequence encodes CASSRKRGGFYEQYF.